The next 13 T cell receptor beta chains were all read from a single sample in a study of blood T cell repertoires in COVID-19. Some clones are missing from TCRdb's copy, which holds only in-frame ones; the method was immunoSEQ multiplex PCR. The sample lists a few hundred thousand clones, just under 85% occurring once. Material: PBMCs or T cells enriched from blood (not recorded which). The source is a woman aged 40 to 50 with acute COVID-19.

V and J are TRBV9 and TRBJ2-3; no firm D call. V was cut by 0 bases and J by 4 bases, with 9 bases left in between. Germline-derived CDR1 and CDR2 are SGDLS and YYNGEE. This CDR3 region has 14 residues. The CDR3 protein is CASSVDSLPDTQYF. For the CDR3, the DNA is TGTGCCAGCAGCGTAGACTCGCTTCCAGATACGCAGTATTTT.

The chain has TRBV2 and TRBJ2-3; 8 bases fit TRBD2. J lost 4 bases, V lost 5 bases, and 8 bases had no gene match. The CDR3 is made up of 15 amino acids. Germline CDR1 reads SNHLY; CDR2 reads FYNNEI. The CDR3 sequence is CASSTSGLRADTQYF. As DNA, the CDR3 is TGTGCCAGCAGTACTAGCGGTTTGAGGGCAGATACGCAGTATTTT.

This rearrangement joins TRBV5-1 to TRBJ2-1, with D maybe TRBD2 (6 bases). Trimming pared 0 bases from V and 3 bases from J, leaving 10 bases between. The germline V gene encodes CDR1 SGHRS and CDR2 YFSETQ. The CDR3 is 15 residues long. The CDR3 loop is CASSLDGSGYNEQFF. CDR3 DNA sequence: TGCGCCAGCAGCTTGGACGGGAGTGGCTACAATGAGCAGTTCTTC. The full variable domain, with the rest looked up from reference TRBV5-1 and TRBJ2-1, is KAGVTQTPRYLIKTRGQQVTLSCSPISGHRSVSWYQQTPGQGLQFLFEYFSETQRNKGNFPGRFSGRQFSNSRSEMNVSTLELGDSALYLCASSLDGSGYNEQFFGPGTRLTVL.

The chain couples TRBV5-6 to TRBJ1-4; TRBD1 aligns across 7 bases. V trimming: 4 bases; J trimming: 2 bases; junction bases outside the gene matches: 8. CDR1 and CDR2 (germline): SGHDT, YYEEEE. This CDR3 has 16 amino acids. The CDR3 reads CASSNTARGTNEKLFF. CDR3 nucleotide sequence: TGTGCCAGCAGCAATACCGCCAGGGGGACTAATGAAAAACTGTTTTTT.

CDR3 sequence reads: CTSAKRGALYSGNTIYF. In DNA, the CDR3 is TGCACCAGCGCAAAACGGGGGGCTCTCTACTCTGGAAACACCATATATTTT. The V gene is TRBV1, the J gene TRBJ1-3. TRBV1 is a pseudogene. This CDR3 is 17 amino acids long.

This clone has a single count. The chain couples TRBV24-1 to TRBJ2-1; 10 nucleotides agree with TRBD2. The V and J ends lost 2 bases and 2 bases, in that order; junction bases with no gene match: 14. The CDR3 spans 20 residues. The germline CDR1 and CDR2 sequences are KGHDR and SFDVKD. The CDR3 spells CATSDWRVLAGWSTYNEQFF. CDR3 DNA sequence: TGTGCCACCAGTGATTGGCGAGTACTAGCGGGGTGGAGTACCTACAATGAGCAGTTCTTC.

This chain links TRBV9 with TRBJ1-2; D unresolved. The CDR3 length is 10 residues. The germline CDR1 and CDR2 sequences are SGDLS and YYNGEE. The V and J ends lost 3 bases and 8 bases respectively, with 5 bases between them. CDR3 loop: CASSGEGYTF. CDR3 sequence (DNA): TGTGCCAGCAGCGGGGAGGGCTACACCTTC.

This rearrangement joins TRBV29-1 to TRBJ2-5; possibly TRBD2 for D (5 bases). Trimming cost V 1 base and J 7 bases, with 19 bases left between them. Germline V gene lookup returns CDR1 SQVTM and CDR2 ANQGSEA. The CDR3 covers 15 residues. CDR3 in amino acids: CSVEGASWEWWTQYF. The CDR3, as DNA: TGCAGCGTTGAAGGGGCTAGCTGGGAATGGTGGACCCAGTACTTC.

This clone came up once. This chain connects TRBV28 to TRBJ2-7, with 10 bases that match TRBD2. V shed 7 bases and J 2 bases; nucleotides not matched to a gene: 8. Per germline, CDR1 MDHEN and CDR2 SYDVKM. The CDR3 has 15 amino acids. CDR3 loop: CASNILAGRAYEQYF. CDR3 DNA sequence: TGTGCCAGCAACATACTAGCGGGAAGAGCCTACGAGCAGTACTTC. Variable domain in full (rest from reference TRBV28 and TRBJ2-7): DVKVTQSSRYLVKRTGEKVFLECVQDMDHENMFWYRQDPGLGLRLIYFSYDVKMKEKGDIPEGYSVSREKKERFSLILESASTNQTSMYLCASNILAGRAYEQYFGPGTRLTVT.

The chain combines TRBV9 with TRBJ2-5; 9 bases align to TRBD2. The germline gives CDR1 SGDLS, CDR2 YYNGEE. With V trimmed by 4 bases and J by 5 bases, 12 bases remained unmatched. This CDR3 has 16 residues. The CDR3 spells CASSQLDSGGRETQYF. Written as DNA, the CDR3 is TGTGCCAGCAGCCAACTAGATAGCGGGGGTCGGGAGACCCAGTACTTC.

The chain links TRBV29-1 to TRBJ2-1; D not resolved. CDR1 and CDR2 from the germline V gene are SQVTM and ANQGSEA. This CDR3 comprises 11 residues. This chain's CDR3 is CIVLSYNEQFF. The CDR3, as DNA: TGCATTGTCCTCTCCTACAATGAGCAGTTCTTC.

The chain joins TRBV11-2 to TRBJ2-7; 7 nucleotides match TRBD2. The CDR3 totals 16 residues. Germline V CDR1 and CDR2: SGHAT, FQNNGV. J was trimmed by 3 bases and V by 1 base; bases with no gene match: 9. The CDR3: CASSLVGDYADYEQYF. The CDR3 DNA is TGTGCCAGCAGCTTAGTAGGGGACTACGCTGACTACGAGCAGTACTTC.

The CDR3 loop is CASSLSSWDRGNYGYTF. The CDR3, as DNA: TGTGCCAGCAGTTTATCCTCTTGGGACAGGGGTAACTATGGCTACACCTTC. The chain has TRBV28 and TRBJ1-2; 10 nucleotides agree with TRBD1. The CDR3 has 17 amino acids. The germline CDR1 and CDR2 sequences are MDHEN and SYDVKM. J lost 1 base, V lost 1 base, and 6 bases had no gene match.